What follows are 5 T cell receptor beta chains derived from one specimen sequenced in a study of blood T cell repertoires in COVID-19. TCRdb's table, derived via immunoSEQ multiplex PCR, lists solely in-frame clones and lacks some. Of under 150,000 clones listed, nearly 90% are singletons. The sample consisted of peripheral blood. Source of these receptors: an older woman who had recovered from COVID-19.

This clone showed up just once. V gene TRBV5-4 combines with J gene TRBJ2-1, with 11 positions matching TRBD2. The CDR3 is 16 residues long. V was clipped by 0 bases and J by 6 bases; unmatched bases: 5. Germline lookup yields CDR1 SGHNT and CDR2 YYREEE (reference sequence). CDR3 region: CASSLAVAGGSNEQFF. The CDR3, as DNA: TGTGCCAGCAGCTTGGCTGTAGCGGGAGGGTCCAATGAGCAGTTCTTC.

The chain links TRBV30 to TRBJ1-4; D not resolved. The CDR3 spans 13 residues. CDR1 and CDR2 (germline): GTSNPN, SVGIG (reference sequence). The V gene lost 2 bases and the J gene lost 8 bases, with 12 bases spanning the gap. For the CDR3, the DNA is TGTGCCTGGAGTCCTCGGCCGCGGGAAAAACTGTTTTTT. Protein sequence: CAWSPRPREKLFF.

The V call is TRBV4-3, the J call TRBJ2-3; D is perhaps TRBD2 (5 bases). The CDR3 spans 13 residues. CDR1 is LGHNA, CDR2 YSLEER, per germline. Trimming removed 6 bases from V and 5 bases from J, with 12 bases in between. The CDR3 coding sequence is TGCGCCAGCAGTAGCAACGAGGGAGATACGCAGTATTTT. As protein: CASSSNEGDTQYF.

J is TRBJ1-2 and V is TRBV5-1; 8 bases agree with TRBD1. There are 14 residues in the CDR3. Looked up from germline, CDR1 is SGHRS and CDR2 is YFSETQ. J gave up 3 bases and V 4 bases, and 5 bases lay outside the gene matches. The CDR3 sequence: CASSMTGDDYGYTF. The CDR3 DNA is TGCGCCAGCAGCATGACAGGGGACGACTATGGCTACACCTTC. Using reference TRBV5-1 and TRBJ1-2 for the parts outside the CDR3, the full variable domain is KAGVTQTPRYLIKTRGQQVTLSCSPISGHRSVSWYQQTPGQGLQFLFEYFSETQRNKGNFPGRFSGRQFSNSRSEMNVSTLELGDSALYLCASSMTGDDYGYTFGSGTRLTVV.

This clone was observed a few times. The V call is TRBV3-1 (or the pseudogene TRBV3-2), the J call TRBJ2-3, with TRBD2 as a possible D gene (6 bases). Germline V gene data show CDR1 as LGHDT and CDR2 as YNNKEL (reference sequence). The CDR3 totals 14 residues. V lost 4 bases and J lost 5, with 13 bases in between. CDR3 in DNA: TGTGCCAGCAGCCGGGGACTGACCCTAGATACGCAGTATTTT. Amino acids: CASSRGLTLDTQYF.